These 31 T cell receptor beta chains originate from one sample sequenced in a study of OX40 agonist ivuxolimab in advanced cancers. Repertoires were generated with immunoSEQ multiplex PCR, while TCRdb's copy carries only in-frame clones and drops some. The sample holds about 66,000 clones, around 86% seen once. This sample comprised CD4+ or CD8+ T cells sorted from blood, obtained in a trial of the OX40 agonist ivuxolimab. Receptors originate from an adult with an advanced solid tumor such as melanoma, head and neck, liver or kidney cancer.

V is TRBV5-4 and J is TRBJ2-7; TRBD1 is a possible D gene (6 bases). V was trimmed by 3 bases and J by 3 bases, leaving 13 bases between them. CDR3 length: 14 residues. Germline V CDR1 and CDR2: SGHNT, YYREEE (reference sequence). CDR3 in amino acids: CASSSPGRGYEQYF. The CDR3 DNA reads as TGTGCCAGCAGCTCTCCCGGCAGGGGCTACGAGCAGTACTTC.

The J gene is TRBJ2-4, the V gene TRBV27; the match to TRBD2 covers 9 bases. Germline CDR1 MNHEY, CDR2 SMNVEV (reference sequence). V lost 2 bases and J lost 6; bases outside the gene matches: 8. The CDR3 contains 16 residues. The CDR3 here is CASSLGLAGVVNIQYF. The CDR3 nucleotides are TGTGCCAGCAGTTTAGGGTTAGCGGGAGTTGTAAACATTCAGTACTTC.

This chain links TRBV7-8 with TRBJ2-1, with TRBD2 matching over 9 bases. CDR1 SGHVS and CDR2 FQNEAQ come from the germline V gene. The CDR3 consists of 18 residues. The ends lost 5 bases at V and 3 bases at J; junction bases unmatched: 14. DNA of the CDR3: TGTGCCAGCAGCAAACCCTTAAAAGAAGCGGGAGGCTACAATGAGCAGTTCTTC. Protein: CASSKPLKEAGGYNEQFF.

This clone was seen once. This rearrangement joins TRBV6-5 to TRBJ1-2, with D uncertain. The CDR3 runs 14 residues. V lost 6 bases and J 4 bases, leaving 15 bases between the germline ends. Germline CDR1 is MNHEY and CDR2 is SVGAGI. The CDR3 is CASRQPLGVYGYTF. The DNA of the CDR3 is TGTGCCAGCAGACAGCCCCTGGGCGTCTATGGCTACACCTTC.

The chain has TRBV28 and TRBJ1-1, with no clear D. CDR1 and CDR2 (germline): MDHEN, SYDVKM. The CDR3 sequence is 15 residues long. Trimming took 5 bases from V and 0 from J, leaving 13 bases between them. This CDR3 reads CASSPPGGMNTEAFF. The CDR3 nucleotides read TGTGCCAGCAGTCCCCCTGGAGGTATGAACACTGAAGCTTTCTTT.

This clone was seen just once. The chain uses TRBV4-1 and TRBJ2-5, with D possibly matching TRBD2 (6 bases). There are 13 residues in the CDR3. Germline assignment: CDR1 MGHRA and CDR2 YSYEKL. The V end lost 0 bases, the J end lost 5 bases, and 7 bases lay between the germline ends. This CDR3 reads CASSQEGLETQYF. The CDR3 DNA reads TGCGCCAGCAGCCAAGAGGGACTGGAGACCCAGTACTTC.

To note about this clone: One end of the junction does not line up with germline, which may come from a read error. The rearrangement joins TRBV11-1 to TRBJ2-1, with 8 positions matching TRBD2. The CDR3 covers 14 residues. Germline-derived CDR1 and CDR2 are SGHAT and FQDESV (reference sequence). CDR3 nucleotides: TGTGCCAGCAGCCTACGCCCCGTTTTAGCGGGAAGCGTCTTC. Translation: CASSLRPVLAGSVF.

The chain is built from TRBV7-6 and TRBJ2-7, with D possibly matching TRBD1 (6 bases). V lost 2 bases and J 0 bases, leaving 17 bases between the germline ends. The CDR3 contains 17 residues. Germline CDR1 SGHVS, CDR2 FNYEAQ. CDR3 bases: TGTGCCAGCAGCTTAATCGCAGGGGCGGTTAGCTCCTACGAGCAGTACTTC. This sequence encodes CASSLIAGAVSSYEQYF.

The V gene is TRBV10-3, the J gene TRBJ1-2; 8 positions agree with TRBD1. The V and J ends lost 7 bases and 4 bases, in that order; junction bases with no gene match: 8. CDR1 and CDR2 (germline): ENHRY, SYGVKD. The CDR3 is made up of 14 amino acids. CDR3 nucleotides: TGTGCCATCAAGGGGAGGACAGGGAGCTATGGCTACACCTTC. The encoded protein is CAIKGRTGSYGYTF.

The CDR3 region has the DNA TGTGCCAGTAGAATTGCAGGGGTCCGTCAGCCCCAGCATTTT. Translated, it gives CASRIAGVRQPQHF. This sequence joins TRBV19 and TRBJ1-5, with a possible D match to TRBD1 (6 bases). V lost 6 bases, J lost 6 bases, and 15 bases lay in between. CDR1 and CDR2 from the germline V gene are LNHDA and SQIVND (reference sequence). This CDR3 has 14 amino acids.

The chain links TRBV4-3 to TRBJ2-1, with 12 bases identical to TRBD2. V trimming: 3 bases; J trimming: 9 bases; junction bases outside the gene matches: 12. The length of the CDR3 is 17 residues. Germline-derived CDR1 and CDR2 are LGHNA and YSLEER. Written as DNA, the CDR3 is TGCGCCAGCAGCCAGGGAGCTAGCGGGAGGGCCGTGGGTGAGCAGTTCTTC. Translation: CASSQGASGRAVGEQFF.

This chain joins TRBV5-1 and TRBJ2-1; 11 nucleotides agree with TRBD2. The CDR3 covers 18 residues. Germline trimming cut 0 bases from V and 3 bases from J; bases unmatched to any gene: 8. The germline V gene encodes CDR1 SGHRS and CDR2 YFSETQ. For the CDR3, the DNA is TGCGCCAGCAGCTTGGTGCCTAGCGGGAGGAAGGTCTACAATGAGCAGTTCTTC. This sequence encodes CASSLVPSGRKVYNEQFF.

DNA of the CDR3: TGCAGCGGTGGAGAGAGGTCCGCTGAGCAGTTCTTC. Its translation: CSGGERSAEQFF. This sequence joins TRBV29-1 and TRBJ2-1; D ambiguous. Germline V gene data show CDR1 as SQVTM and CDR2 as ANQGSEA. This CDR3 comprises 12 residues. Between the trimmed V and J ends, which lost 7 bases and 9 bases, there was a span of 16 bases.

This clone turned up a few times. V is TRBV5-4 and J is TRBJ2-1; maybe TRBD1 (5 bases). The CDR3 contains 15 residues. V shed 1 base and J shed 5 bases, with 13 bases lying between them. Germline V CDR1 and CDR2: SGHNT, YYREEE (reference sequence). CDR3 DNA sequence: TGTGCCAGCAGCTTGAGAATAGGGGCTGACAATGAGCAGTTCTTC. Translating gives CASSLRIGADNEQFF. Variable domain in full (rest from reference TRBV5-4 and TRBJ2-1): ETGVTQSPTHLIKTRGQQVTLRCSSQSGHNTVSWYQQALGQGPQFIFQYYREEENGRGNFPPRFSGLQFPNYSSELNVNALELDDSALYLCASSLRIGADNEQFFGPGTRLTVL.

The chain recombines TRBV2 with TRBJ2-2; D is unclear. The CDR3 sequence is 15 residues long. V lost 7 bases and J lost 0, with 12 bases in between. Germline V CDR1 and CDR2: SNHLY, FYNNEI. CDR3 residues: CASMNGRANTGELFF. CDR3 DNA sequence: TGTGCCAGCATGAACGGCCGGGCGAACACCGGGGAGCTGTTTTTT. Together with reference TRBV2 and TRBJ2-2, the CDR3 gives the full variable domain: EPEVTQTPSHQVTQMGQEVILRCVPISNHLYFYWYRQILGQKVEFLVSFYNNEISEKSEIFDDQFSVERPDGSNFTLKIRSTKLEDSAMYFCASMNGRANTGELFFGEGSRLTVL.

The CDR3 reads CASRGLAGAGELFF. The CDR3 region has the DNA TGTGCCAGCAGAGGACTAGCGGGAGCCGGGGAGCTGTTTTTT. The chain joins TRBV6-5 to TRBJ2-2, with 13 bases identical to TRBD2. The CDR3 covers 14 residues. Per germline, CDR1 MNHEY and CDR2 SVGAGI. The V segment lost 6 bases and the J segment 6 bases; nucleotides outside the gene matches: 1.

This chain connects TRBV5-4 to TRBJ1-1; D call uncertain. Germline CDR1 is SGHNT and CDR2 is YYREEE (reference sequence). This CDR3 is built from 13 residues. The germline V and J ends were trimmed by 2 bases and 6 bases, with 11 bases remaining between them. CDR3 nucleotide sequence: TGTGCCAGCAGCTTATATTTAACCCCTGAAGCTTTCTTT. Translating gives CASSLYLTPEAFF.

V gene TRBV7-6 combines with J gene TRBJ2-5; 8 nucleotides align to TRBD1. CDR1 is SGHVS and CDR2 is FNYEAQ in the germline V gene. There are 16 residues in the CDR3. Trimming at V came to 3 bases and at J to 0 bases, leaving 6 bases not matched to a gene. In DNA, the CDR3 is TGTGCCAGCAGCTTCTCCGGGACAGGTGACCAAGAGACCCAGTACTTC. Encoded protein: CASSFSGTGDQETQYF.

This rearrangement joins TRBV7-2 to TRBJ2-5, with no clear D. The CDR3 contains 16 residues. Germline loops: CDR1 SGHTA, CDR2 FQGNSA. V lost 1 base to trimming and J lost 4 bases, with 16 bases between them. The CDR3 loop reads CASSLEAAQRRETQYF. The DNA of the CDR3 is TGTGCCAGCAGCTTAGAAGCCGCCCAGAGAAGAGAGACCCAGTACTTC.

On this clone itself: The junction shows a germline mismatch at one end, possibly a read error. This sample includes further DNA sequences coding for the same CDR3. The V call is TRBV15, the J call TRBJ1-5; D gene ambiguous. CDR1 and CDR2 (germline): LNHNV, YYDKDF (reference sequence). The CDR3 is 15 residues long. In DNA form, the CDR3 reads TGTGCCACCAGCAGAGAGAGGGATAGCAATCAGCCCCAGCACTTT. Translation: CATSRERDSNQPQHF.

This sequence joins TRBV28 and TRBJ2-3; possible D gene TRBD1, 5 bases. V lost 5 bases to trimming and J lost 2 bases, with 17 bases between them. There are 16 residues in the CDR3. The germline V gene has CDR1 MDHEN and CDR2 SYDVKM. In nucleotides, the CDR3 is TGTGCCAGCAGTCCCGCCATCCAGGGCCACACAGATACGCAGTATTTT. Amino acids: CASSPAIQGHTDTQYF. The full variable domain, its missing parts supplied by reference TRBV28 and TRBJ2-3, is DVKVTQSSRYLVKRTGEKVFLECVQDMDHENMFWYRQDPGLGLRLIYFSYDVKMKEKGDIPEGYSVSREKKERFSLILESASTNQTSMYLCASSPAIQGHTDTQYFGPGTRLTVL.

The J gene is TRBJ1-1, the V gene TRBV5-1; weak D call: TRBD1 (5 bases). CDR1 SGHRS and CDR2 YFSETQ come from the germline V gene. V was cut by 4 bases and J by 1 base, with 8 bases left in between. The CDR3 has 13 amino acids. The CDR3 here is CASSGASNTEAFF. The CDR3 nucleotides read TGCGCCAGCAGCGGGGCGTCGAACACTGAAGCTTTCTTT.

V and J are TRBV7-2 and TRBJ2-3; no clear D. Deletions cut 7 bases from V and 0 bases from J, with 14 bases between. Germline V gene lookup returns CDR1 SGHTA and CDR2 FQGNSA. The CDR3 is 15 amino acids. CDR3 sequence (DNA): TGTGCCAGCAATAGGGTGGGCGGAAGCACAGATACGCAGTATTTT. It is translated as CASNRVGGSTDTQYF.

This clone showed up just a few times. The V and J genes are TRBV19 and TRBJ2-5, with 9 nucleotides matching TRBD1. Germline V lookup: CDR1 LNHDA, CDR2 SQIVND (reference sequence). The CDR3 is made up of 16 amino acids. V lost 4 bases to trimming and J lost 4 bases; unmatched junction nucleotides: 10. The CDR3 is CASSRPGQGVVETQYF. For the CDR3, the DNA is TGTGCCAGTAGTAGACCGGGACAGGGAGTTGTAGAGACCCAGTACTTC.

The CDR3, as DNA: TGTGCCAGCTCATCCTCACCGCGAACCGGGATCCAAGAGACCCAGTACTTC. Translation gives CASSSSPRTGIQETQYF. The rearrangement uses TRBV18 and TRBJ2-5; tentative D call: TRBD2 (5 bases). This CDR3 is built from 17 residues. Trimming took 5 bases from V and 1 from J, leaving 20 bases between them. The germline CDR1 and CDR2 sequences are KGHSH and LQKENI.

The chain is built from TRBV27 and TRBJ2-1; TRBD2 might be the D (6 bases). Germline values: CDR1 MNHEY, CDR2 SMNVEV (reference sequence). V was pared by 3 bases and J by 1 base, with 13 bases between. CDR3 length equals 16 residues. The CDR3 spells CASSLTGGMSYNEQFF. The CDR3 DNA reads as TGTGCCAGCAGTTTGACGGGCGGGATGTCCTACAATGAGCAGTTCTTC.

In regard to this clone: At the DNA level, this CDR3 is encoded by other sequences in the same sample as well. This chain uses TRBV5-4 with TRBJ2-5; possibly TRBD2 for D (5 bases). This CDR3 contains 14 residues. Germline V gene data show CDR1 as SGHNT and CDR2 as YYREEE (reference sequence). The V end lost 0 bases, the J end lost 4 bases, and 10 bases lay between the germline ends. For the CDR3, the DNA is TGTGCCAGCAGCTTGGTCAGCGGAGGAGAGACCCAGTACTTC. Amino acid sequence: CASSLVSGGETQYF. The full variable domain, completed using reference TRBV5-4 and TRBJ2-5, is ETGVTQSPTHLIKTRGQQVTLRCSSQSGHNTVSWYQQALGQGPQFIFQYYREEENGRGNFPPRFSGLQFPNYSSELNVNALELDDSALYLCASSLVSGGETQYFGPGTRLLVL.

The V call is TRBV18, the J call TRBJ1-4; D call uncertain. Trimming removed 1 base at V and 0 bases at J, with 3 bases between. The germline V gene has CDR1 KGHSH and CDR2 LQKENI. The CDR3 is 14 amino acids. The CDR3 is CASSPQATNEKLFF. Here the CDR3 DNA reads TGTGCCAGCTCACCACAGGCAACTAATGAAAAACTGTTTTTT.

The table lists this clone with a count of one. The V call is TRBV5-8, the J call TRBJ1-4, with a possible D match to TRBD1 (6 bases). From germline, CDR1 is SGHTS and CDR2 YDEGEE. The CDR3 loop spans 16 amino acids. Trimming took off 2 bases at V and 8 bases at J, with 19 bases between the two ends. The CDR3 reads CASSFSPGEPPEKLFF. In DNA form, the CDR3 reads TGTGCCAGCAGCTTTTCACCAGGGGAACCACCCGAAAAACTGTTTTTT. The full variable domain, with the rest looked up from reference TRBV5-8 and TRBJ1-4, is EAGVTQSPTHLIKTRGQQATLRCSPISGHTSVYWYQQALGLGLQFLLWYDEGEERNRGNFPPRFSGRQFPNYSSELNVNALELEDSALYLCASSFSPGEPPEKLFFGSGTQLSVL.

CDR3 coding DNA: TGCGCCAGCAGTCAATCAGGAGGGGTCAACGAGCAGTACTTC. Amino acid sequence: CASSQSGGVNEQYF. The rearrangement links TRBV23-1 to TRBJ2-7; possibly TRBD2 for D (6 bases). TRBV23-1 is classed as an ORF, of uncertain function. V lost 0 bases, J lost 5 bases, and 11 bases lay in between. This CDR3 region has 14 residues.

The sample holds a few counts of this clone. The genes are TRBV6-6 and TRBJ2-7; unclear D gene. Germline V gene data show CDR1 as MNHNY and CDR2 as SVGAGI (reference sequence). V lost 6 bases and J 3 bases, leaving 9 bases between the germline ends. This CDR3 region has 12 residues. CDR3 DNA sequence: TGTGCCAGCAGCATGGACGGCTACGAGCAGTACTTC. Amino acid sequence: CASSMDGYEQYF.